The 2 T cell receptor beta chains below all came from one sample that was sequenced in a study. A single record per CDR3 protein comes from TCRdb applying MiXCR to the RT-PCR reads. In the table there are about 680,000 distinct CDR3 sequences, 14% of which are singletons. The sequenced material came from memory CD4+ T cells from blood. The source is a female donor in good health, serving as a healthy control.

This clonotype was seen a handful of times. This chain joins TRBV6-2 or TRBV6-3 and TRBJ2-7, with 7 bases lining up with TRBD2. Germline V CDR1 and CDR2: MNHEY, SVGEGT. After removal of 0 bases from V and 4 bases from J, the junction contained 12 bases not matched to a gene. The CDR3 loop spans 17 amino acids. The chain's CDR3 is CASSYSNVRDYRYEQYF. CDR3 DNA sequence: TGTGCCAGCAGTTACTCGAACGTACGGGACTACAGGTACGAGCAGTACTTC.

This clonotype was recorded a few times. The V call is TRBV27, the J call TRBJ2-7; TRBD2 aligns across 10 bases. Germline CDR1 and CDR2: MNHEY and SMNVEV (reference sequence). This CDR3 region has 16 residues. J lost 2 bases, V lost 2 bases, and 6 bases had no gene match. CDR3 sequence (DNA): TGTGCCAGCAGTTTACTAGCGGGGGCCACCCCCTACGAGCAGTACTTC. Translating gives CASSLLAGATPYEQYF.